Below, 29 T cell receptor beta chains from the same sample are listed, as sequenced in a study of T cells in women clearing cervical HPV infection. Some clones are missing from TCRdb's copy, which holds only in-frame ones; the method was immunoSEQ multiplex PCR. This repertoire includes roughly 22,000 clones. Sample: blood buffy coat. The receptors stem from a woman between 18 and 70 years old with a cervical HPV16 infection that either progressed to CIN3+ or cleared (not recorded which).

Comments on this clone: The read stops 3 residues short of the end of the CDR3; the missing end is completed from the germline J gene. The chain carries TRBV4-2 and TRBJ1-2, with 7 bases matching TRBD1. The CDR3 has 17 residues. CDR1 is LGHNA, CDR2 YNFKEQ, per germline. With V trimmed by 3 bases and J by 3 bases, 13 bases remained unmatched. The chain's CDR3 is CASSHRQGGIGDYGYTF. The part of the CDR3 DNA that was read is TGTGCCAGCAGCCATAGACAGGGTGGAATTGGAGACTATGGC.

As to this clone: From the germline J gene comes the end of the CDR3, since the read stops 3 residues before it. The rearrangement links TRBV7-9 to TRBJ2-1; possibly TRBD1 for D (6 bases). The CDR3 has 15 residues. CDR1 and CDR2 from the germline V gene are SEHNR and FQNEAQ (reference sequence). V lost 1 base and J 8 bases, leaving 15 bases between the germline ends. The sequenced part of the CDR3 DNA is TGTGCCAGCAGCTTAGATCTTAACAGGGTCGATGAG. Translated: CASSLDLNRVDE. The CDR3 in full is CASSLDLNRVDEQFF.

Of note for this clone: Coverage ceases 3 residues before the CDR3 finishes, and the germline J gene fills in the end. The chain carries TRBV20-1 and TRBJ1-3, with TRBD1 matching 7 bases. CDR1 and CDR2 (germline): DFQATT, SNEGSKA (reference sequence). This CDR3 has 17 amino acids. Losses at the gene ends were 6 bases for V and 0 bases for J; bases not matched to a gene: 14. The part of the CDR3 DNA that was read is TGCAGTGCCAAAACCGGGACAGACGCCGGCTCTGGAAACACC. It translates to CSAKTGTDAGSGNT. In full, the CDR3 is CSAKTGTDAGSGNTIYF.

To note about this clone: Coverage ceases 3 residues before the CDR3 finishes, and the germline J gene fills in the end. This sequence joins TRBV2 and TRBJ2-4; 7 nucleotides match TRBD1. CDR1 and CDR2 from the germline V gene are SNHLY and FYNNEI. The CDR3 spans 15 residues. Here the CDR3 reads CASSTTGKGIYGQYF. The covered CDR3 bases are TGTGCCAGCAGTACGACAGGGAAGGGGATCTATGGT.

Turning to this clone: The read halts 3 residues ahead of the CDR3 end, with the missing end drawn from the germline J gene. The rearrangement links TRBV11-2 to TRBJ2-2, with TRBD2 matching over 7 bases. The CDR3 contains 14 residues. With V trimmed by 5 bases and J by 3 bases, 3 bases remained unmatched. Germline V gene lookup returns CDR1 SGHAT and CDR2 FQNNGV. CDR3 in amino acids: CASSPSGYTGELFF. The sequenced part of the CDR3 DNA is TGTGCCAGCAGCCCTAGCGGATACACCGGGGAG.

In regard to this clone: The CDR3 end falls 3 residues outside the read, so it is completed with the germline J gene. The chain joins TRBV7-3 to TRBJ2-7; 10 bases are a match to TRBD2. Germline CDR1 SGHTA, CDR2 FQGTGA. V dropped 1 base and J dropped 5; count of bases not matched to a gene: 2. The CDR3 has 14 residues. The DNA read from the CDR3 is TGTGCCAGCAGCTTAATGGGGACTAGCGACGAG. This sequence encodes CASSLMGTSDE. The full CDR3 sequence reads CASSLMGTSDEQYF.

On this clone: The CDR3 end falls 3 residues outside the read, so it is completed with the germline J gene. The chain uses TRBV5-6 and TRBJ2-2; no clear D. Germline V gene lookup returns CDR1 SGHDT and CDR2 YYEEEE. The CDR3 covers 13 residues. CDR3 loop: CASSFSHNEKLFF. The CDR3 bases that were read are TGTGCCAGCAGCTTTTCACATAATGAAAAG.

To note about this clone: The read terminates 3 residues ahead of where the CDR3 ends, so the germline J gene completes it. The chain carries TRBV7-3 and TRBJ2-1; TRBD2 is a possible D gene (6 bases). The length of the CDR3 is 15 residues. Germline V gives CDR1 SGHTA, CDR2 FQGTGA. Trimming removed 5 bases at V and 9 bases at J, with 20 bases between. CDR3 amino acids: CASSPSRDLRGEQFF. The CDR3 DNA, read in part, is TGTGCCAGCAGCCCATCCCGGGACTTAAGAGGTGAG.

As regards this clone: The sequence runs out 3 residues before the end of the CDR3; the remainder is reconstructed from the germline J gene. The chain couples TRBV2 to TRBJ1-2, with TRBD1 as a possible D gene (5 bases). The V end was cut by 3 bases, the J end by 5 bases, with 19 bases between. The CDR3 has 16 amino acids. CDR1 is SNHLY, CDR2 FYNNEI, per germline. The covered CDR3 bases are TGTGCCAGCAGTGAGACCGAAAGTTCGAGGGGTTATGGC. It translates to CASSETESSRGYG. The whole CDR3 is CASSETESSRGYGYTF.

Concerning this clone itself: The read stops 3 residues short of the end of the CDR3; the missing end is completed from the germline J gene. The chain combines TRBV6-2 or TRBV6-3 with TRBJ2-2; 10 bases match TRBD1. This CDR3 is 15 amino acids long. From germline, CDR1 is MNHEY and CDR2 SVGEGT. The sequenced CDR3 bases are TGTGCCAGCAGTTCCGGACAGGGGGATAATTCACCG. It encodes CASSSGQGDNSP. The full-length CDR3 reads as CASSSGQGDNSPLFF.

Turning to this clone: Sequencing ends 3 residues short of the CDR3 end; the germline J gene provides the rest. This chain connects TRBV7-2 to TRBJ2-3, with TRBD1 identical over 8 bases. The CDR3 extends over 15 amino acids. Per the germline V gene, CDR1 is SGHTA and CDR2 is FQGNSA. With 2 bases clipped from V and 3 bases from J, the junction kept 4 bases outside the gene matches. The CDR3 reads CASSLWTGSTDTQYF. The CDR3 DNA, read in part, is TGTGCCAGCAGCTTATGGACAGGGAGTACAGATACG.

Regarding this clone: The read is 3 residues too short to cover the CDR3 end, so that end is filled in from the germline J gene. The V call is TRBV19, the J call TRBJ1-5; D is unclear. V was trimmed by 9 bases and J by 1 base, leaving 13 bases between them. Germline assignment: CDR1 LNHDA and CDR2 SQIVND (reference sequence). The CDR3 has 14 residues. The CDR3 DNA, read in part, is TGTGCCAGCCAACAAGGCCTCAGCAATCAGCCC. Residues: CASQQGLSNQP. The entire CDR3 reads CASQQGLSNQPQHF.

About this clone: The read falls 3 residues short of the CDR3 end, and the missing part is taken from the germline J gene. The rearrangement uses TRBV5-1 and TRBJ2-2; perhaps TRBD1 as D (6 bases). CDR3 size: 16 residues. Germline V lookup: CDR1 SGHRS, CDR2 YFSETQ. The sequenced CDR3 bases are TGCGCCAGCAGCTTGTCAGGGGCGAAAAAGGCCAACGTG. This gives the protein CASSLSGAKKANV. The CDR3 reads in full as CASSLSGAKKANVLFF.

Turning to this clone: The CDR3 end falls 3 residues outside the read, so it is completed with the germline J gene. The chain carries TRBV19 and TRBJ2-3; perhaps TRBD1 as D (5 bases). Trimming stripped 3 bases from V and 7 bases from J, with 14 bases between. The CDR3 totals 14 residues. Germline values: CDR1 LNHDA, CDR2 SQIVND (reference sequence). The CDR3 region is CASSMPSLGHTQYF. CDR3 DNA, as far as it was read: TGTGCCAGTAGTATGCCGTCTTTGGGGCATACG.

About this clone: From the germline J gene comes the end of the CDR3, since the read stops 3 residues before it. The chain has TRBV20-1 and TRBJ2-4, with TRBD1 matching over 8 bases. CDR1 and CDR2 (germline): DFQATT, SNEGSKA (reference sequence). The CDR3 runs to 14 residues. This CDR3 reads CSARETGGLGGQYF. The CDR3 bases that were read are TGCAGTGCTAGAGAAACAGGGGGATTGGGAGGT.

This CDR3 is CSARALLTGTGEHEQYF. Incomplete CDR3 DNA: TGCAGTGCTAGAGCCCTATTAACCGGGACAGGGGAGCACGAG. The V gene is TRBV20-1, the J gene TRBJ2-7; TRBD1 matches 10 bases. The CDR3 goes on 3 residues after the read ends, and that part is filled in from the germline J gene. The trim removed 1 base at V and 5 bases at J, leaving 14 bases unmatched. Looked up from germline, CDR1 is DFQATT and CDR2 is SNEGSKA (reference sequence). The CDR3 is made up of 17 amino acids.

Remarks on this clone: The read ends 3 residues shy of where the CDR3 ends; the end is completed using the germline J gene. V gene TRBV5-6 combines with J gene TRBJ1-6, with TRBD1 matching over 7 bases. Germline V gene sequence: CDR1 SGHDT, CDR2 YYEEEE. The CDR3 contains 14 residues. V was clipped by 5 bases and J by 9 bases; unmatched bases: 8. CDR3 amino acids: CASRFYRGGSPLHF. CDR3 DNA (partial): TGTGCCAGCAGGTTCTACAGGGGAGGTTCACCC.

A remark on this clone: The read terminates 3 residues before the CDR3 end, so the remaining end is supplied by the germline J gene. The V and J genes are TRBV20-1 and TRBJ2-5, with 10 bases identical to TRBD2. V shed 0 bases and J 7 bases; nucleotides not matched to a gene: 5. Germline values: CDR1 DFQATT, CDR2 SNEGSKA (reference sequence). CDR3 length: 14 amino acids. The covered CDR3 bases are TGCAGTGCTAGAGAGGAGCGGGAGGGGTGGACC. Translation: CSAREEREGWT. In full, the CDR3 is CSAREEREGWTQYF.

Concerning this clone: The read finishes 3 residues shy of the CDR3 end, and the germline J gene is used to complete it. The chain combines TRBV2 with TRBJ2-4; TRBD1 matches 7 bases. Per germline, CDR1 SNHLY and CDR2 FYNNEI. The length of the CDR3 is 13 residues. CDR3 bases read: TGTGCCAGCAGACAGGGGCCTAACTATGGT. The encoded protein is CASRQGPNYG. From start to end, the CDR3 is CASRQGPNYGQYF.

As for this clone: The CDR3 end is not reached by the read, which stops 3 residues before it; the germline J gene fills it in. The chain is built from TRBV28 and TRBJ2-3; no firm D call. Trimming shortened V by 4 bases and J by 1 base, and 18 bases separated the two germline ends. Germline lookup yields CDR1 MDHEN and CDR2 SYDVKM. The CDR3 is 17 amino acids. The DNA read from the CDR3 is TGTGCCAGCAGTTCTTCCGCTCTCACTCCGGGCACAGATACG. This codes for CASSSSALTPGTDT. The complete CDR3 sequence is CASSSSALTPGTDTQYF. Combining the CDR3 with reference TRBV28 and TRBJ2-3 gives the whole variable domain DVKVTQSSRYLVKRTGEKVFLECVQDMDHENMFWYRQDPGLGLRLIYFSYDVKMKEKGDIPEGYSVSREKKERFSLILESASTNQTSMYLCASSSSALTPGTDTQYFGPGTRLTVL.

CDR3 DNA (partial): TGTGCCAGTAGTATTGGACTAGCGGGAGGGTCGAACACCGGGGAG. The encoded protein is CASSIGLAGGSNTGE. From start to end, the CDR3 is CASSIGLAGGSNTGELFF. The chain uses TRBV19 and TRBJ2-2; 15 bases map to TRBD2. The read falls 3 residues short of the CDR3 end, and the missing part is taken from the germline J gene. The ends lost 3 bases at V and 0 bases at J; junction bases unmatched: 2. This CDR3 comprises 18 residues. The V gene's germline CDR1 is LNHDA and CDR2 SQIVND (reference sequence).

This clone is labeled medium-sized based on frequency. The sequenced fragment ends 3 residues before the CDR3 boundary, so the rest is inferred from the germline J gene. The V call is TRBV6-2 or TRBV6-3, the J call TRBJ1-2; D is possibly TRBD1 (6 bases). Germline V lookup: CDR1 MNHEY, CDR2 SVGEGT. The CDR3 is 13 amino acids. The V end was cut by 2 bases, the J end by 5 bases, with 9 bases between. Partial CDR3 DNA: TGTGCCAGCAGTTACAGGACAGATTATGGC. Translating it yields CASSYRTDYG. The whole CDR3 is CASSYRTDYGYTF.

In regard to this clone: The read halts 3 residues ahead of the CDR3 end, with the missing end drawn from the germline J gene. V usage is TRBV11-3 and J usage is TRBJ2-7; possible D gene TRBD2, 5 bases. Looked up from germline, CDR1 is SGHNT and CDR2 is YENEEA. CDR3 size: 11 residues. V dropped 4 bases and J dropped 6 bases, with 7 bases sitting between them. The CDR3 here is CASSSAGEQYF. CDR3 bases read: TGTGCCAGCAGCTCCGCGGGCGAG.

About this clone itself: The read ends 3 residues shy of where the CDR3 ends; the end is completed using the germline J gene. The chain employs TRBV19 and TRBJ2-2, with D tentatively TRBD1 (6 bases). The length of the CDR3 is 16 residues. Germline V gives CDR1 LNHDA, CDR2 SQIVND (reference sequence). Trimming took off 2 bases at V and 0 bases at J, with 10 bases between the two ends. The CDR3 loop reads CASSIRQAPNTGELFF. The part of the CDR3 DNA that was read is TGTGCCAGTAGTATAAGACAGGCGCCGAACACCGGGGAG.

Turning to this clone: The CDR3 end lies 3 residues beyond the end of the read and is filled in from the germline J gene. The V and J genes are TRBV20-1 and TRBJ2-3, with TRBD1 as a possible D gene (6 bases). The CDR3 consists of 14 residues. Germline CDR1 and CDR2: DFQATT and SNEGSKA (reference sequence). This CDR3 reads CSARDVPPGETQYF. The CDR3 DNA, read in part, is TGCAGTGCTAGAGATGTTCCCCCAGGGGAGACG.

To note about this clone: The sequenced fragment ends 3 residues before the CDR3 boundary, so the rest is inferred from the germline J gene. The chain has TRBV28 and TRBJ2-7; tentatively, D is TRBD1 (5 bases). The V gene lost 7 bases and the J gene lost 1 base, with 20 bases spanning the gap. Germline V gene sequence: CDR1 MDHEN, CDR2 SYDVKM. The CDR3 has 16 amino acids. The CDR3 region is CASTPLKGFGSYEQYF. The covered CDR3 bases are TGTGCCAGCACTCCCCTCAAGGGGTTCGGGTCCTACGAG.

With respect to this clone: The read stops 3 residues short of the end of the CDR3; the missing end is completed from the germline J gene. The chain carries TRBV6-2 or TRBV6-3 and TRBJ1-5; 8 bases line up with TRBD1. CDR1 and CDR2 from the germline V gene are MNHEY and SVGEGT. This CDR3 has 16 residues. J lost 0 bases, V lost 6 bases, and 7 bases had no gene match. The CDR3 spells CASSSGQGNSNQPQHF. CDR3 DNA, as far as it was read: TGTGCCAGCAGCTCCGGACAGGGCAATAGCAATCAGCCC.

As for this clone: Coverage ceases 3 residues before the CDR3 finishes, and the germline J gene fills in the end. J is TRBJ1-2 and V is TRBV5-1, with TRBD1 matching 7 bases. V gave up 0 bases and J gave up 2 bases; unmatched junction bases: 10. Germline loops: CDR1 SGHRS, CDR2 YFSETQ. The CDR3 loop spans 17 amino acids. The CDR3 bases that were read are TGCGCCAGCAGCTTGGCACAGACAGGGTTCGTCAACTATGGC. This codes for CASSLAQTGFVNYG. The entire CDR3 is CASSLAQTGFVNYGYTF.

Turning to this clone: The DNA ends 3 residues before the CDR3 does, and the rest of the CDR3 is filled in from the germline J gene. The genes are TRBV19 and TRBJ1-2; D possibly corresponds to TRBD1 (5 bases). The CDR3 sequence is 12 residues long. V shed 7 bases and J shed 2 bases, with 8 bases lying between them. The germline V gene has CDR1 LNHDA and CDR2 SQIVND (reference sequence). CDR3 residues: CASNDRNYGYTF. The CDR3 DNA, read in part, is TGTGCCAGTAACGACAGAAACTATGGC.